This record concerns one TCR beta chain sequence. Its antigen is not identified. If patients had autoimmune disease history or systemic immunosuppression, they were excluded. The data derive from a study of OX40 agonist ivuxolimab in advanced cancers. Study-wide context: As their treatment, patients were administered ivuxolimab, an agonistic anti-OX40 (CD134) antibody.

CDR1 and CDR2 (germline): MGHRA, YSYEKL. The V end was cut by 3 bases, the J end by 5 bases, with 8 bases between. There are 13 residues in the CDR3. General study results and limits: Nonresponders included some who also had low normalized T-cell clonal expansion.

The data were produced by immunoSEQ multiplex PCR, yet TCRdb's version contains in-frame clones alone and is incomplete. This table has approximately 69,000 clones, about 85% appearing once. This chain connects TRBV4-1 to TRBJ1-5; unclear D gene. The starting material was CD4+ or CD8+ T cells sorted from blood, obtained in a trial of the OX40 agonist ivuxolimab. The receptor's source is an adult with an advanced solid tumor such as melanoma, head and neck, liver or kidney cancer. The CDR3 DNA is TGCGCCAGCAGCCATCCGACTGATCAGCCCCAGCATTTT. Amino acids: CASSHPTDQPQHF.